This entry concerns a single T cell receptor beta chain. The antigen remains undetermined. The Oncomine TCR Beta short-read assay generated sequence data from the DNA of cultured CD4+ T cells. TCRdb used MiXCR to reprocess the PCR reads, holding one entry per CDR3 protein. The sample consists of about 20,000 distinct CDR3 sequences, roughly two thirds of them appearing once. Specified treatment: approximately nine-day PBMC culture with coronavirus spike peptide pools or control peptides (ViraFEST assay). V shed 2 bases and J shed 0 bases, with 14 bases lying between them. The CDR3 has 17 amino acids. Germline V lookup: CDR1 SGHTA, CDR2 FQGNSA. The data were taken from a study of vaccination and CD4 T cells after COVID-19. Study overall: The interval from dose two to post-vaccine sampling had a median of around 79 days, and it ranged from 14 to 241. Broader study findings: Relatively few convalescent patients and no early post-infection timepoints were analyzed.

The TCR was taken from a human donor who had recovered from COVID-19. Source material: CD4+ T cells from blood, cultured in vitro. The chain employs TRBV7-2 and TRBJ2-1; D perhaps matches TRBD1 (5 bases). The CDR3 coding sequence is TGTGCCAGCAGCTTAAATTCAGGGAACCCCTCCTACAATGAGCAGTTCTTC. Protein: CASSLNSGNPSYNEQFF.